What follows are 25 T cell receptor beta chains derived from one specimen sequenced in a study of T cells after yellow fever vaccination. TCRdb used MiXCR to reprocess the 5' RACE reads, holding one entry per CDR3 protein. The sample shows a few hundred thousand distinct CDR3 sequences, approximately 3.8% of them seen only once. The input for sequencing was PBMCs, taken on the day of the yellow fever booster vaccination. These receptor sequences come from a man aged 18 to 29 who received the YFV17D yellow fever vaccine.

This clonotype was recorded at least ten times. The genes are TRBV5-1 and TRBJ2-3; the D gene could be TRBD1 or TRBD2 (6 bases each). In germline, CDR1 is SGHRS, CDR2 YFSETQ. V lost 4 bases and J lost 2, with 11 bases in between. This CDR3 has 14 amino acids. Here the CDR3 reads CASSIGGYTDTQYF. The CDR3 nucleotides are TGCGCCAGCAGCATAGGGGGGTACACAGATACGCAGTATTTT.

This clonotype showed up many times. V is TRBV29-1 and J is TRBJ2-5; 8 bases are a match to TRBD1. After removal of 3 bases from V and 1 base from J, the junction contained 4 bases not matched to a gene. Germline V gene lookup returns CDR1 SQVTM and CDR2 ANQGSEA. The CDR3 covers 14 residues. The CDR3: CSVDGGTGQETQYF. The CDR3 DNA is TGCAGCGTTGATGGCGGGACAGGCCAAGAGACCCAGTACTTC.

Many counts were recorded for this clonotype. This chain connects TRBV9 to TRBJ2-5, with 7 bases that match TRBD1. Germline V lookup: CDR1 SGDLS, CDR2 YYNGEE. This CDR3 spans 15 amino acids. The ends lost 3 bases at V and 0 bases at J; junction bases unmatched: 5. DNA of the CDR3: TGTGCCAGCAGCGCCCAGGGACAGTACCAAGAGACCCAGTACTTC. Translating it yields CASSAQGQYQETQYF. Variable domain in full (rest from reference TRBV9 and TRBJ2-5): DSGVTQTPKHLITATGQRVTLRCSPRSGDLSVYWYQQSLDQGLQFLIQYYNGEERAKGNILERFSAQQFPDLHSELNLSSLELGDSALYFCASSAQGQYQETQYFGPGTRLLVL.

This clonotype was counted at least ten times. The J gene is TRBJ2-1, the V gene TRBV2; 8 bases map to TRBD1. The ends lost 6 bases at V and 6 bases at J; junction bases unmatched: 7. This CDR3 has 14 amino acids. Germline V gene lookup returns CDR1 SNHLY and CDR2 FYNNEI. The CDR3 DNA reads as TGTGCCAGCAGATCTATCGGACAGGGCAATGAGCAGTTCTTC. This encodes CASRSIGQGNEQFF.

In its sample, this clonotype was seen a few times. The chain links TRBV5-6 to TRBJ1-2; D is unclear. Trimming took 0 bases from V and 8 from J, leaving 11 bases between them. The CDR3 length is 13 residues. Germline CDR1 is SGHDT and CDR2 is YYEEEE. In nucleotides, the CDR3 is TGTGCCAGCAGCTTGGGACGGTTTGGAGGCTACACCTTC. Protein: CASSLGRFGGYTF. The full variable domain, with the rest looked up from reference TRBV5-6 and TRBJ1-2, is DAGVTQSPTHLIKTRGQQVTLRCSPKSGHDTVSWYQQALGQGPQFIFQYYEEEERQRGNFPDRFSGHQFPNYSSELNVNALLLGDSALYLCASSLGRFGGYTFGSGTRLTVV.

This clonotype was seen only a few times. The chain joins TRBV7-9 to TRBJ1-1; TRBD1 is a possible D gene (5 bases). CDR3 size: 15 residues. The germline V gene encodes CDR1 SEHNR and CDR2 FQNEAQ (reference sequence). V was cut by 6 bases and J by 4 bases, with 18 bases left in between. CDR3 nucleotides: TGTGCCAGCAGGTCCAAGGGCGGGGCGTCCACTGAAGCTTTCTTT. Its translation is CASRSKGGASTEAFF.

This clonotype was picked up a small number of times. The rearrangement uses TRBV6-1 and TRBJ2-6; 9 bases are shared with TRBD1. The CDR3 is 18 amino acids. With V trimmed by 7 bases and J by 0 bases, 10 bases remained unmatched. CDR1 MNHNS and CDR2 SASEGT come from the germline V gene. CDR3 residues: CASTWDRDSSSGANVLTF. As DNA, the CDR3 is TGTGCCAGCACCTGGGACAGGGATTCCTCCTCTGGGGCCAACGTCCTGACTTTC.

This clonotype was detected a few times. The chain links TRBV29-1 to TRBJ2-2, with D possibly matching TRBD2 (5 bases). With 0 bases removed from V and 8 bases from J, the gap between germline ends came to 10 bases. Per the germline V gene, CDR1 is SQVTM and CDR2 is ANQGSEA. The CDR3 spans 13 residues. The CDR3 spells CSVEDPSTGELFF. CDR3 nucleotides: TGCAGCGTTGAAGATCCTAGCACGGGGGAGCTGTTTTTT.

This clonotype was counted many times. V usage is TRBV12-3 or TRBV12-4 and J usage is TRBJ2-3; TRBD1 matches at 7 bases. The ends lost 3 bases at V and 3 bases at J; junction bases unmatched: 6. This CDR3 contains 15 residues. The CDR3: CASSFGDRRTDTQYF. In DNA, the CDR3 is TGTGCCAGCAGTTTTGGGGACAGAAGGACAGATACGCAGTATTTT.

In nucleotides, the CDR3 is TGTGCCAGCAGTTATCAGAGCTCCTATAATTCACCCCTCCACTTT. Residues: CASSYQSSYNSPLHF. V and J are TRBV11-2 and TRBJ1-6, with unresolved D. The V and J ends lost 6 bases and 0 bases respectively, with 9 bases between them. Germline values: CDR1 SGHAT, CDR2 FQNNGV. The CDR3 extends over 15 amino acids.

The chain has TRBV5-6 and TRBJ2-3, with 10 bases that match TRBD2. This CDR3 is built from 16 residues. CDR1 and CDR2 from the germline V gene are SGHDT and YYEEEE. V gave up 2 bases and J gave up 5 bases; unmatched junction bases: 8. The CDR3 sequence: CASSFRLAGAEDTQYF. The CDR3 DNA reads as TGTGCCAGCAGCTTCCGCCTAGCGGGGGCCGAAGATACGCAGTATTTT.

This clonotype was seen many times. This chain connects TRBV4-2 to TRBJ2-1; D may correspond to TRBD1 or TRBD2 (5 bases each). Trimming left V 0 bases short and J 9 bases short, with 15 bases between. CDR1 and CDR2 from the germline V gene are LGHNA and YNFKEQ. This CDR3 comprises 15 residues. CDR3 loop: CASSQDTAPRGEQFF. The CDR3 DNA sequence: TGTGCCAGCAGCCAAGATACGGCCCCGAGGGGTGAGCAGTTCTTC.

The chain combines TRBV20-1 with TRBJ2-3; the match to TRBD2 covers 9 bases. The CDR3 spans 14 residues. V shed 5 bases, J shed 2 bases, and the junction held 5 bases outside the gene matches. Germline V gene sequence: CDR1 DFQATT, CDR2 SNEGSKA (reference sequence). For the CDR3, the DNA is TGCAGTGCTCGTTTAGCGGGGGCCACAGATACGCAGTATTTT. Translated: CSARLAGATDTQYF.

This clonotype has only a few counts. The CDR3 sequence: CASTTRSPLAVSYNEQFF. CDR3 bases: TGTGCCAGCACCACAAGATCCCCACTAGCTGTATCCTACAATGAGCAGTTCTTC. This chain links TRBV7-2 with TRBJ2-1; possible D gene TRBD2, 6 bases. Per the germline V gene, CDR1 is SGHTA and CDR2 is FQGNSA. The CDR3 has 18 residues. Trimming cost V 7 bases and J 1 base, with 23 bases left between them.

This clonotype has at least ten counts. This chain joins TRBV5-5 and TRBJ1-5; 8 nucleotides align to TRBD1. Trimming at V came to 3 bases and at J to 6 bases, leaving 2 bases not matched to a gene. The CDR3 has 13 residues. Germline assignment: CDR1 SGHKS and CDR2 YYEKEE (reference sequence). CDR3 amino acids: CASSYDRGQPQHF. CDR3 nucleotides: TGTGCCAGCAGCTATGACAGGGGTCAGCCCCAGCATTTT.

The V gene is TRBV5-4, the J gene TRBJ2-3; D is undetermined. This CDR3 has 13 amino acids. The germline CDR1 and CDR2 sequences are SGHNT and YYREEE (reference sequence). Trimming left V 6 bases short and J 3 bases short, with 11 bases between. The CDR3 coding sequence is TGTGCCAGCATGTTGCCCGGTACAGATACGCAGTATTTT. Residues: CASMLPGTDTQYF.

V is TRBV6-2 or TRBV6-3 and J is TRBJ1-1; the D is unclear. The CDR3 totals 15 residues. V was clipped by 2 bases and J by 3 bases, with 13 bases between them. CDR1 is MNHEY, CDR2 SVGEGT, per germline. The CDR3 nucleotides are TGTGCCAGCAGTTACGGGCCGGTTCTGGACACTGAAGCTTTCTTT. It is translated as CASSYGPVLDTEAFF.

The V gene is TRBV18, the J gene TRBJ2-5, with D tentatively TRBD2 (6 bases). This CDR3 has 15 residues. Germline lookup yields CDR1 KGHSH and CDR2 LQKENI. Trimming stripped 3 bases from V and 3 bases from J, with 14 bases between. The CDR3 DNA reads as TGTGCCAGCTCACCGAGACTAGTGGCGGAAGAGACCCAGTACTTC. Translation: CASSPRLVAEETQYF. Together with reference TRBV18 and TRBJ2-5, the CDR3 gives the full variable domain: NAGVMQNPRHLVRRRGQEARLRCSPMKGHSHVYWYRQLPEEGLKFMVYLQKENIIDESGMPKERFSAEFPKEGPSILRIQQVVRGDSAAYFCASSPRLVAEETQYFGPGTRLLVL.

This clonotype occurred many times. This rearrangement joins TRBV18 to TRBJ2-2, with TRBD2 identical over 11 bases. The CDR3 contains 16 residues. V was clipped by 6 bases and J by 0 bases; unmatched bases: 3. CDR1 KGHSH and CDR2 LQKENI come from the germline V gene. The CDR3 is CASSGLAGANTGELFF. DNA of the CDR3: TGTGCCAGCTCCGGACTAGCGGGTGCGAACACCGGGGAGCTGTTTTTT.

Ten or more counts support this clonotype. The chain links TRBV6-5 to TRBJ2-7, with 8 positions matching TRBD1. The CDR3 extends over 15 amino acids. With V trimmed by 2 bases and J by 2 bases, 5 bases remained unmatched. CDR1 is MNHEY, CDR2 SVGAGI, per germline. The CDR3 here is CASSYRQGIPYEQYF. CDR3 nucleotide sequence: TGTGCCAGCAGTTACCGACAGGGGATCCCCTACGAGCAGTACTTC.

This clonotype was found a few times. V usage is TRBV12-3 or TRBV12-4 and J usage is TRBJ1-2, with D unclear. The CDR3 contains 13 residues. Trimming stripped 2 bases from V and 3 bases from J, with 7 bases between. The CDR3 DNA reads TGTGCCAGCAGTTTATCCGAGGACTATGGCTACACCTTC. This encodes CASSLSEDYGYTF.

This clonotype came up a few times. This chain connects TRBV19 to TRBJ1-5, with D uncertain. CDR3 length: 13 residues. Per the germline V gene, CDR1 is LNHDA and CDR2 is SQIVND (reference sequence). Trimming removed 3 bases at V and 4 bases at J, with 7 bases between. The CDR3: CASSILLNQPQHF. The CDR3 DNA reads TGTGCCAGTAGTATTTTGTTAAATCAGCCCCAGCATTTT.

The chain has TRBV7-2 and TRBJ2-3; 10 nucleotides line up with TRBD2. Germline-derived CDR1 and CDR2 are SGHTA and FQGNSA. Trimming at V came to 5 bases and at J to 2 bases, leaving 13 bases not matched to a gene. This CDR3 has 18 residues. CDR3 DNA sequence: TGTGCCAGCAGCGAGACCTCCTTCAGCGGGGGGGCCACAGATACGCAGTATTTT. The encoded protein is CASSETSFSGGATDTQYF.

This clonotype was counted ten times or more. The chain is built from TRBV12-5 and TRBJ2-3, with D perhaps assigned TRBD1 or TRBD2 (5 bases each). This CDR3 contains 15 residues. Germline V gene lookup returns CDR1 LGHNT and CDR2 FRNRAP. The V end lost 1 base, the J end lost 6 bases, and 14 bases lay between the germline ends. The CDR3 DNA reads as TGTGCTAGTGGTTTGGGCTGGGGGTCTGACGATACGCAGTATTTT. It translates to CASGLGWGSDDTQYF.

This clonotype was counted at least ten times. This chain joins TRBV4-3 and TRBJ2-5, with D maybe TRBD1 (6 bases). The V and J ends lost 3 bases and 4 bases respectively, with 15 bases between them. Germline V gene sequence: CDR1 LGHNA, CDR2 YSLEER. The CDR3 runs to 15 residues. CDR3 sequence (DNA): TGCGCCAGCAGCCAGCTACAGGGAGAGATAGAGACCCAGTACTTC. Encoded protein: CASSQLQGEIETQYF.